This T cell receptor (beta chain) originates from a study of blood T cell repertoires in COVID-19. Looking at the study overall: Some COVID-19 samples were acute and others convalescent; all came from the United States, Italy and Spain. The cDNA or gDNA used as material had been derived from T cells, B-cell-depleted T cells, or PBMCs.

How the authors handled the data: Researchers report that nucleated cell counts were estimated from reference gene primer amplification. The data were produced by immunoSEQ multiplex PCR, yet TCRdb's version contains in-frame clones alone and is incomplete. V and J calls and clone size are as listed in that table; D and trimming were resolved from the DNA. The sample consists of 300,000 to 450,000 clones, over 75% of them appearing once. This CDR3 is built from 15 residues. V shed 6 bases and J 2 bases; nucleotides not matched to a gene: 5. Germline CDR1 and CDR2: SGHRS and YFSETQ. Seattle patient enrollment occurred during active infection, with longitudinal follow-up thereafter.

The TCR sequence derives from a woman between 55 and 75 years old with COVID-19, enrolled during active disease. This chain uses TRBV5-1 with TRBJ2-1; 10 bases map to TRBD2. What was sequenced was peripheral blood. CDR3 coding DNA: TGCGCCAGCAAGCTACTAGCGGGGACCTACAATGAGCAGTTCTTC. Translating gives CASKLLAGTYNEQFF. The full variable domain, in which reference TRBV5-1 and TRBJ2-1 provide the parts outside the CDR3, is KAGVTQTPRYLIKTRGQQVTLSCSPISGHRSVSWYQQTPGQGLQFLFEYFSETQRNKGNFPGRFSGRQFSNSRSEMNVSTLELGDSALYLCASKLLAGTYNEQFFGPGTRLTVL.